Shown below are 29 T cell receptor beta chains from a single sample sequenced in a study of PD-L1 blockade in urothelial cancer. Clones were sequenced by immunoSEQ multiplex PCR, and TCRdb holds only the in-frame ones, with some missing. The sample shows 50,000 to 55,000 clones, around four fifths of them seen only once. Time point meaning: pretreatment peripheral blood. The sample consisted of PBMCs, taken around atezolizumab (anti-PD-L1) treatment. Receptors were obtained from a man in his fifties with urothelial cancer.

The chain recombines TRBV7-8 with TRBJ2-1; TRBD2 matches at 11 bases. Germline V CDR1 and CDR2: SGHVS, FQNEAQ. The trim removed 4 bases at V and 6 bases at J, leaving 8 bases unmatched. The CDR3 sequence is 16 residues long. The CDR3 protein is CASSSRLAGGLNEQFF. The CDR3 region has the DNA TGTGCCAGCAGCTCCCGATTAGCGGGAGGGCTCAATGAGCAGTTCTTC.

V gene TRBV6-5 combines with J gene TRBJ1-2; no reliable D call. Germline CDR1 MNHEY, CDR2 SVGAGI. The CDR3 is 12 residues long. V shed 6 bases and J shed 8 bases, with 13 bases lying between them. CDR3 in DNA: TGTGCCAGCAGACCTACCCAGGCGGGCTACACCTTC. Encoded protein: CASRPTQAGYTF.

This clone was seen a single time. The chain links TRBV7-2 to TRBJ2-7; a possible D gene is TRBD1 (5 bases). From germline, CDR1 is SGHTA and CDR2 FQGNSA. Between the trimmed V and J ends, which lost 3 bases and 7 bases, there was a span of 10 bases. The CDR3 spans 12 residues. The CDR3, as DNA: TGTGCCAGCAGCTTCCCAGGGTGGGAGCAGTACTTC. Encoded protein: CASSFPGWEQYF.

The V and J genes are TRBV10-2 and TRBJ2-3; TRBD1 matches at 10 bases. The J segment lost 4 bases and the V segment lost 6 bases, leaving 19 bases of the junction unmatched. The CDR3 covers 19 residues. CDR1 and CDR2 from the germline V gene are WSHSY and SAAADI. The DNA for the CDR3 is TGCGCCAGCAGCCGGGCCAAAACTTCCGGGACAGGGGTTGCAGATACGCAGTATTTT. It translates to CASSRAKTSGTGVADTQYF.

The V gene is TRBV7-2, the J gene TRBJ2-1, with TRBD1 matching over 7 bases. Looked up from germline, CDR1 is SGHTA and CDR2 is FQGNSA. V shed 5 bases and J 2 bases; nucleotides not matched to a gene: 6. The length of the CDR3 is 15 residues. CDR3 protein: CASSLPGQAYNEQFF. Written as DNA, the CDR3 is TGTGCCAGCAGCCTGCCCGGACAGGCCTACAATGAGCAGTTCTTC.

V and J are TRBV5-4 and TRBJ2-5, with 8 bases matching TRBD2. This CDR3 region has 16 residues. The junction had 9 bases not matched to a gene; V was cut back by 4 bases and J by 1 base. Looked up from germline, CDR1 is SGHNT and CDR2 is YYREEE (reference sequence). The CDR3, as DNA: TGTGCCAGCAGCCGCTCTGGCGGGGGGTCCCAAGAGACCCAGTACTTC. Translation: CASSRSGGGSQETQYF.

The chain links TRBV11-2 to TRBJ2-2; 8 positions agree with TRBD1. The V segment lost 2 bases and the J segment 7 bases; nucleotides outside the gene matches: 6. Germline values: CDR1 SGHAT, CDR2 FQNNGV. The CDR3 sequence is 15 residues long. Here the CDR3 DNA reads TGTGCCAGCAGCTTACGGACAGGGCTTGGCGGGGAGCTGTTTTTT. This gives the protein CASSLRTGLGGELFF.

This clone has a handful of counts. The CDR3 DNA reads TGCAGCGTAGCAACTAGGGACAGCCTTAGCACAGATACGCAGTATTTT. This encodes CSVATRDSLSTDTQYF. This sequence joins TRBV29-1 and TRBJ2-3; 7 nucleotides match TRBD1. The CDR3 runs 16 residues. Germline loops: CDR1 SQVTM, CDR2 ANQGSEA. V shed 6 bases and J 0 bases; nucleotides not matched to a gene: 12.

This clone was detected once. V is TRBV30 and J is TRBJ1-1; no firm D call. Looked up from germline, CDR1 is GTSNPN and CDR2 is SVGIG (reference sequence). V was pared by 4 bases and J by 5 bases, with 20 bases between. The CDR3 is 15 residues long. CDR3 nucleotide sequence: TGTGCCTGGACCGCTCCGGAGGCTTCCCGGACTGAAGCTTTCTTT. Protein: CAWTAPEASRTEAFF.

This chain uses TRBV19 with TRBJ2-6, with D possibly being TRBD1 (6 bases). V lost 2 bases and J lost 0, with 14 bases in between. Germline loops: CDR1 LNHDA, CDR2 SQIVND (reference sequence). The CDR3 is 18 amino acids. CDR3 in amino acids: CASSISTGSTSGANVLTF. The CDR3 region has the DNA TGTGCCAGTAGTATAAGTACAGGGTCGACCTCTGGGGCCAACGTCCTGACTTTC.

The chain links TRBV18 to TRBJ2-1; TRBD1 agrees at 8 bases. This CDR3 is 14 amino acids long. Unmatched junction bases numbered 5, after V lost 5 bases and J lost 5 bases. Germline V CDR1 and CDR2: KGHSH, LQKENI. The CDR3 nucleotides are TGTGCCAGCTCATCCGGACAGGGTCACAATGAGCAGTTCTTC. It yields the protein CASSSGQGHNEQFF.

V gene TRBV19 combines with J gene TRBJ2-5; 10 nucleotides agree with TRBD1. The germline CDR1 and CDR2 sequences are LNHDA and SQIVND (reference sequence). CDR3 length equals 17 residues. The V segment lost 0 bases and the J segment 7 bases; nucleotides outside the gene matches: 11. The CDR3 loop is CASSIEPGTGVLGTQYF. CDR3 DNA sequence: TGTGCCAGTAGTATAGAACCAGGGACAGGGGTTTTGGGGACCCAGTACTTC. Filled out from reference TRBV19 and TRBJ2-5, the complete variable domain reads DGGITQSPKYLFRKEGQNVTLSCEQNLNHDAMYWYRQDPGQGLRLIYYSQIVNDFQKGDIAEGYSVSREKKESFPLTVTSAQKNPTAFYLCASSIEPGTGVLGTQYFGPGTRLLVL.

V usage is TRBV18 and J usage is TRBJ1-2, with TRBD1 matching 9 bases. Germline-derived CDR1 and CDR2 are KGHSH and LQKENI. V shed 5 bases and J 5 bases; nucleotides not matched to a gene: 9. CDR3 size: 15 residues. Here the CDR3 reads CASSTGQGRPYGYTF. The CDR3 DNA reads TGTGCCAGCTCAACAGGACAGGGGCGACCTTATGGCTACACCTTC. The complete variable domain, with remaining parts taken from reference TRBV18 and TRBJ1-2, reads NAGVMQNPRHLVRRRGQEARLRCSPMKGHSHVYWYRQLPEEGLKFMVYLQKENIIDESGMPKERFSAEFPKEGPSILRIQQVVRGDSAAYFCASSTGQGRPYGYTFGSGTRLTVV.

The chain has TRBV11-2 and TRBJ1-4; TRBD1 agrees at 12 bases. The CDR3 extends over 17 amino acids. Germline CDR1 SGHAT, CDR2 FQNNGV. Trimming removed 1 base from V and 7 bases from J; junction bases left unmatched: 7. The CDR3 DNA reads TGTGCCAGCAGCTTAGCGGGACAGGGGGCGGGAGGTGAAAAACTGTTTTTT. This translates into CASSLAGQGAGGEKLFF. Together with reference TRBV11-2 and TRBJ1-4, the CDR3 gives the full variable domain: EAGVAQSPRYKIIEKRQSVAFWCNPISGHATLYWYQQILGQGPKLLIQFQNNGVVDDSQLPKDRFSAERLKGVDSTLKIQPAKLEDSAVYLCASSLAGQGAGGEKLFFGSGTQLSVL.

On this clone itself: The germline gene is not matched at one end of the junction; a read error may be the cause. CDR3: CAFGKQGAKTGELFF. CDR3 nucleotide sequence: TGTGCCTTCGGGAAACAGGGGGCGAAAACCGGGGAGCTGTTTTTT. V gene TRBV30 combines with J gene TRBJ2-2; 9 bases fit TRBD1. Germline CDR1 GTSNPN, CDR2 SVGIG (reference sequence). The CDR3 loop spans 15 amino acids.

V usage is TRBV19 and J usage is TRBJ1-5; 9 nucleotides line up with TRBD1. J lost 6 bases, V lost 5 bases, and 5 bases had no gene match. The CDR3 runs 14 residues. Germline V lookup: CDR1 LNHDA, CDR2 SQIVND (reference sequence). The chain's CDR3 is CASSGGQGRQPQHF. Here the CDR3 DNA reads TGTGCCAGTAGTGGGGGACAGGGACGTCAGCCCCAGCATTTT.

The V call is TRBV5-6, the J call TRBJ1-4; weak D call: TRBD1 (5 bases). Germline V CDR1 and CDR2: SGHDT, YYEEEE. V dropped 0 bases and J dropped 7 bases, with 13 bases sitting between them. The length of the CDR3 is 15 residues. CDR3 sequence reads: CASSLDGQGGEKLFF. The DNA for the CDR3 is TGTGCCAGCAGCTTGGATGGGCAGGGAGGTGAAAAACTGTTTTTT.

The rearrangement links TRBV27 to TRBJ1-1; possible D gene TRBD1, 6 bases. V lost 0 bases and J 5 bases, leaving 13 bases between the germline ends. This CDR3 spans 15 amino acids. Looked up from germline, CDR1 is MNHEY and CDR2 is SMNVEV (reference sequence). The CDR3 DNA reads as TGTGCCAGCAGTTTATCGCGGGGGGGCCTGACTGAAGCTTTCTTT. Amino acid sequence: CASSLSRGGLTEAFF.

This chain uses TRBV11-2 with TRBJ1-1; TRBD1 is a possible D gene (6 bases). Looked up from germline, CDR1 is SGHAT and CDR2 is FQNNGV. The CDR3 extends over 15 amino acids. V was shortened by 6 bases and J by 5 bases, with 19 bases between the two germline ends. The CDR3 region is CASRPPETGLTEAFF. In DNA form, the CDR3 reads TGTGCCAGCAGACCCCCAGAGACAGGACTGACTGAAGCTTTCTTT.

CDR3 sequence: CASSPLRGSYEQYF. DNA for the CDR3: TGTGCCAGCTCACCCCTCAGGGGCTCCTACGAGCAGTACTTC. V gene TRBV18 combines with J gene TRBJ2-7; D is perhaps TRBD1 (6 bases). Trimming stripped 3 bases from V and 0 bases from J, with 9 bases between. CDR3 size: 14 residues. Germline-derived CDR1 and CDR2 are KGHSH and LQKENI.

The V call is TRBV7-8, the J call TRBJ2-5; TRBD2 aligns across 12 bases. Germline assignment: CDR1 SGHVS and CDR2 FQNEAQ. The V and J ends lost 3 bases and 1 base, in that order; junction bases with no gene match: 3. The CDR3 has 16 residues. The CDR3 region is CASSFLAGGPQETQYF. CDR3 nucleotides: TGTGCCAGCAGCTTCCTAGCGGGGGGGCCCCAAGAGACCCAGTACTTC.

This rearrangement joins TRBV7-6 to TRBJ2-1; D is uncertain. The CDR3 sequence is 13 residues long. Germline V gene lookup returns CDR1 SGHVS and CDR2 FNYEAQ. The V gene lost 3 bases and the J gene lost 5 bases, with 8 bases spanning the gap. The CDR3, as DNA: TGTGCCAGCAGCTTGACATGGGACAATGAGCAGTTCTTC. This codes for CASSLTWDNEQFF.

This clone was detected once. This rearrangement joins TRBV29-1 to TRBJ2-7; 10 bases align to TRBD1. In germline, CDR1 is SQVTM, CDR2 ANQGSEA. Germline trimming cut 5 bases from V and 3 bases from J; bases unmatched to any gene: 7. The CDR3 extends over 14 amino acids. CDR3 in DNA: TGCAGCGTTACGCGGACAGGGGGGGACTACGAGCAGTACTTC. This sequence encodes CSVTRTGGDYEQYF.

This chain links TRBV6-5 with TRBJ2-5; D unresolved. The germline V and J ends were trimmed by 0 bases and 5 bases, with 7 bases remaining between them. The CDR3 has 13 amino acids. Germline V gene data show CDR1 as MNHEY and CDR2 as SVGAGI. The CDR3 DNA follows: TGTGCCAGCAGTTACTCCATGGAGGAGACCCAGTACTTC. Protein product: CASSYSMEETQYF.

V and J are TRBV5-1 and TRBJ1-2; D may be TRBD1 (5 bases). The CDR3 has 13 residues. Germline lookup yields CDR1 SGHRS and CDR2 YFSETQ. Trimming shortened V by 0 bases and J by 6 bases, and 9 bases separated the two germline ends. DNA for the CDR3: TGCGCCAGCAGCTTGGTAGGGGAGGATGGCTACACCTTC. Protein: CASSLVGEDGYTF. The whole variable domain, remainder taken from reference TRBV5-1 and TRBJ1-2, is KAGVTQTPRYLIKTRGQQVTLSCSPISGHRSVSWYQQTPGQGLQFLFEYFSETQRNKGNFPGRFSGRQFSNSRSEMNVSTLELGDSALYLCASSLVGEDGYTFGSGTRLTVV.

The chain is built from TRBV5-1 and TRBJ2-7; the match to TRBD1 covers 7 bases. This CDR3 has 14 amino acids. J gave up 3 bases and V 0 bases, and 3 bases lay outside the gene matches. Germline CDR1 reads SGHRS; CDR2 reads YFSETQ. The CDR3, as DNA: TGCGCCAGCAGCTTGGTAGGGGGCGTCTACGAGCAGTACTTC. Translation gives CASSLVGGVYEQYF.

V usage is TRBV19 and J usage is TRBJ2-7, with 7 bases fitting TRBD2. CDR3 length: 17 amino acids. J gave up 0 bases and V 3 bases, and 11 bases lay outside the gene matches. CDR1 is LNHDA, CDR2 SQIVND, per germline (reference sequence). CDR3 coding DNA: TGTGCCAGTAGTATGAGAGGACTAGTGTCTCCCTCCTACGAGCAGTACTTC. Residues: CASSMRGLVSPSYEQYF.

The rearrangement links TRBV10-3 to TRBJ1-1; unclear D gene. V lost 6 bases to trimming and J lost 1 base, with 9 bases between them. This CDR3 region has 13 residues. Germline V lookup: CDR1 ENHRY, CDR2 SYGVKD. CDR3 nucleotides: TGTGCCATCAGCCCGGGGAAGAACACTGAAGCTTTCTTT. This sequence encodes CAISPGKNTEAFF.

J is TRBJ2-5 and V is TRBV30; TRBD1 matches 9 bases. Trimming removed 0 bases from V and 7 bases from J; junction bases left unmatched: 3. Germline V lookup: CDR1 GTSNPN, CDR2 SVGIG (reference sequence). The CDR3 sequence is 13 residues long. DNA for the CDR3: TGTGCCTGGAGTGTACAGGACAGGGGGACCCAGTACTTC. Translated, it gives CAWSVQDRGTQYF. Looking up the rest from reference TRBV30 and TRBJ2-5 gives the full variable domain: SQTIHQWPATLVQPVGSPLSLECTVEGTSNPNLYWYRQAAGRGLQLLFYSVGIGQISSEVPQNLSASRPQDRQFILSSKKLLLSDSGFYLCAWSVQDRGTQYFGPGTRLLVL.